The rows below give T cell receptor beta chains drawn from one sample of a study of cytomegalovirus exposure and HLA in healthy donors. The repertoire was sequenced with immunoSEQ multiplex PCR; TCRdb's copy has only in-frame clones and lacks some. The data show 150,000 to 200,000 clones, approximately 78% seen once. The sequenced material came from PBMCs. The receptor set was obtained from a human donor in good health. Each CDR3 is given with its conserved first and last residue. The D gene is left open where the match is weak. Size tells how often a clone was seen (once, few, many) or the class of an expanded clone, and some rows leave it out.

16 | TRBJ2-5 | - | TRBV7-6 | - | CASSLGPRLRENEQYF | TGTGCCAGCAGCTTAGGTCCGAGACTCCGAGAAAATGAGCAGTACTTC
13 | TRBJ1-5 | - | TRBV18 | - | CASSLNSNQPQHF | TGTGCCAGCTCCCTTAATAGCAATCAGCCCCAGCATTTT
15 | TRBJ1-2 | - | TRBV6-1 | few | CASSEARTTGYGYTF | TGTGCCAGCAGTGAAGCACGGACAACAGGCTATGGCTACACCTTC
13 | TRBJ1-5 | - | TRBV7-9 | - | CASSLGRSQPQHF | TGTGCCAGCAGCTTAGGGAGGAGTCAGCCCCAGCATTTT
17 | TRBJ1-5 | TRBD1 | TRBV29-1 | - | CSVAGQGEGGDNQPQHF | TGCAGCGTTGCCGGACAGGGTGAGGGTGGGGACAATCAGCCCCAGCATTTT
16 | TRBJ1-5 | - | TRBV7-6 | - | CASSPSHGLSNQPQHF | TGTGCCAGCAGCCCCTCGCACGGGTTGAGCAATCAGCCCCAGCATTTT
11 | TRBJ1-1 | - | TRBV6-1 | - | CTSSYLAEAFF | TGTACCAGCAGCTACTTAGCTGAAGCTTTCTTT
13 | TRBJ1-5 | - | TRBV2 | - | CASSEDRDQPQHF | TGTGCCAGCAGTGAGGACAGAGATCAGCCCCAGCATTTT
15 | TRBJ1-4 | - | TRBV2 | - | CASSERRRTNEKLFF | TGTGCCAGCAGTGAAAGGCGGCGCACTAATGAAAAACTGTTTTTT
15 | TRBJ2-3 | - | TRBV5-4 | - | CASSQDGGNTDTQYF | TGTGCCAGCAGCCAAGATGGGGGCAACACAGATACGCAGTATTTT
14 | TRBJ2-7 | TRBD1 | TRBV19 | few | CASSPGQWRSEQYF | TGTGCCAGTAGCCCGGGACAGTGGAGATCCGAGCAGTACTTC
17 | TRBJ1-3 | - | TRBV7-9 | - | CASSFTGSGIAGNTIYF | TGTGCCAGCAGCTTCACCGGGTCGGGTATTGCCGGAAACACCATATATTTT
14 | TRBJ2-1 | TRBD2 | TRBV2 | - | CASNVGGGGNEQFF | TGTGCCAGCAATGTGGGGGGGGGTGGTAATGAGCAGTTCTTC
18 | TRBJ2-1 | - | TRBV11-2 | - | CASSSLRTGPRVINEQFF | TGTGCCAGCAGCTCACTCCGAACCGGGCCGAGGGTAATCAATGAGCAGTTCTTC
16 | TRBJ1-5 | TRBD1 | TRBV27 | - | CASSFGGDRRYQPQHF | TGTGCCAGCAGTTTTGGGGGGGACAGGCGGTATCAGCCCCAGCATTTT
13 | TRBJ2-7 | - | TRBV11-3 | few | CASSLEQSYEQYF | TGTGCCAGCAGCTTAGAACAGTCCTACGAGCAGTACTTC
14 | TRBJ2-5 | - | TRBV7-9 | - | CASSLAAGEETQYF | TGTGCCAGCAGCTTAGCGGCAGGGGAGGAGACCCAGTACTTC
13 | TRBJ1-2 | - | TRBV6-5 | once | CASSYSPSGGYTF | TGTGCCAGCAGTTACTCGCCTTCGGGGGGCTACACCTTC
11 | TRBJ2-7 | - | TRBV30 | - | CAWSFGQEQYF | TGTGCCTGGAGCTTTGGACAAGAGCAGTACTTC
15 | TRBJ2-7 | TRBD1 | TRBV19 | - | CASNQGTGHHYEQYF | TGTGCCAGTAATCAAGGGACAGGCCATCACTACGAGCAGTACTTC
15 | TRBJ2-7 | TRBD2 | TRBV13 | few | CASSELAGGTYEQYF | TGTGCCAGCAGTGAATTAGCGGGGGGCACCTACGAGCAGTACTTC
13 | TRBJ2-1 | - | TRBV12-5 | - | CASVEGQHNEQFF | TGTGCTAGTGTGGAGGGACAGCACAATGAGCAGTTCTTC
15 | TRBJ1-1 | TRBD1 | TRBV7-3 | - | CASSPRTGMNTEAFF | TGTGCCAGCAGCCCCAGGACAGGGATGAACACTGAAGCTTTCTTT
15 | TRBJ2-1 | TRBD2 | TRBV30 | - | CARAGVAGGHNEQFF | TGTGCCAGGGCCGGGGTAGCGGGGGGCCACAATGAGCAGTTCTTC
16 | TRBJ2-3 | TRBD2 | TRBV7-3 | - | CASSSNGAGGGDTQYF | TGTGCCAGCAGCTCAAATGGGGCGGGGGGAGGTGATACGCAGTATTTT
13 | TRBJ1-2 | - | TRBV28 | - | CASSSGANYGYTF | TGTGCCAGCAGTTCCGGAGCTAACTATGGCTACACCTTC
15 | TRBJ2-2 | TRBD1 | TRBV6-1 | - | CASSVGTANTGELFF | TGTGCCAGCAGTGTGGGGACAGCGAACACCGGGGAGCTGTTTTTT
15 | TRBJ2-1 | TRBD2 | TRBV4-2 | - | CASSQVTSGANEQFF | TGTGCCAGCAGCCAAGTAACTAGCGGGGCTAATGAGCAGTTCTTC
14 | TRBJ2-1 | TRBD2 | TRBV5-4 | - | CASSLGLAGGEQFF | TGTGCCAGCAGCTTGGGACTAGCGGGGGGTGAGCAGTTCTTC
15 | TRBJ2-1 | TRBD2 | TRBV2 | - | CASSEGLAGFIEQFF | TGTGCCAGCAGTGAAGGGTTAGCGGGGTTTATTGAGCAGTTCTTC
13 | TRBJ1-2 | TRBD1 | TRBV29-1 | - | CSVWGQGNYGYTF | TGCAGCGTTTGGGGACAGGGGAACTATGGCTACACCTTC
13 | TRBJ1-6 | - | TRBV18 | - | CASSPAGSAPLHF | TGTGCCAGCTCACCGGCGGGATCGGCACCCCTCCACTTT
12 | TRBJ2-5 | - | TRBV6-5 | once | CASGGAGETQYF | TGTGCCAGCGGGGGGGCTGGAGAGACCCAGTACTTC
15 | TRBJ1-6 | - | TRBV6-5 | few | CASSRDRPLNSPLHF | TGTGCCAGCAGCCGAGACAGGCCCCTAAATTCACCCCTCCACTTT
16 | TRBJ2-2 | TRBD2 | TRBV2 | - | CASRGGGGINTGELFF | TGTGCCAGCAGAGGTGGCGGGGGGATAAACACCGGGGAGCTGTTTTTT
18 | TRBJ2-6 | TRBD2 | TRBV7-2 | - | CASSLKGLAVSGANVLTF | TGTGCCAGCAGCTTAAAGGGACTAGCGGTCTCTGGGGCCAACGTCCTGACTTTC
14 | TRBJ2-1 | - | TRBV2 | - | CASSSTRAHNEQFF | TGTGCCAGCAGTTCAACTAGGGCCCACAATGAGCAGTTCTTC
15 | TRBJ2-3 | - | TRBV6-6 | once | CASSRPRDFTDTQYF | TGTGCCAGCAGTCGCCCCCGGGACTTCACAGATACGCAGTATTTT
15 | TRBJ1-5 | - | TRBV6-1 | - | CASHRSLGGNQPQHF | TGTGCCAGCCACCGGTCTCTCGGGGGCAATCAGCCCCAGCATTTT
14 | TRBJ1-3 | TRBD1 | TRBV25-1 | - | CASSGTGRGNTIYF | TGTGCCAGCAGTGGGACAGGGAGGGGAAACACCATATATTTT
17 | TRBJ2-7 | - | TRBV7-2 | - | CASSLAPQQRWIYEQYF | TGTGCCAGCAGCTTAGCCCCACAGCAGAGATGGATCTACGAGCAGTACTTC